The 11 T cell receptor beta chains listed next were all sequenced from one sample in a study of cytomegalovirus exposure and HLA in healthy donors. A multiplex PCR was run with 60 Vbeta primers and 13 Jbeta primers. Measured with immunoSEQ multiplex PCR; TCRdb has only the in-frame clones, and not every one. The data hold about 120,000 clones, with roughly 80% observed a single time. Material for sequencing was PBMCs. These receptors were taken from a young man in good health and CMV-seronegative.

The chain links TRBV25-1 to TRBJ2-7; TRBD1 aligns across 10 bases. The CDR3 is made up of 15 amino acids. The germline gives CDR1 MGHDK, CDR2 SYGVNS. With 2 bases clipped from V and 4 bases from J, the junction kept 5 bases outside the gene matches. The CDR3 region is CASSEGTGVGYEQYF. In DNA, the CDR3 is TGTGCCAGCAGTGAAGGGACAGGGGTAGGGTACGAGCAGTACTTC.

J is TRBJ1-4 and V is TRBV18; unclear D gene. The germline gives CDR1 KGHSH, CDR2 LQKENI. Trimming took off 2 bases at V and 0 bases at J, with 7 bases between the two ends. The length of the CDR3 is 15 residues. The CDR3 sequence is CASSPGEPTNEKLFF. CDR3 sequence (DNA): TGTGCCAGCTCACCAGGAGAGCCAACTAATGAAAAACTGTTTTTT.

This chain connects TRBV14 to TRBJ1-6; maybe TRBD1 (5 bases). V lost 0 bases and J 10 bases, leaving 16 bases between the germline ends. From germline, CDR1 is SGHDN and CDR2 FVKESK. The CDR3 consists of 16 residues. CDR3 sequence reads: CASSQEMRGIGSPLHF. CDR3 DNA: TGTGCCAGCAGCCAAGAGATGCGGGGGATCGGGTCACCCCTCCACTTT.

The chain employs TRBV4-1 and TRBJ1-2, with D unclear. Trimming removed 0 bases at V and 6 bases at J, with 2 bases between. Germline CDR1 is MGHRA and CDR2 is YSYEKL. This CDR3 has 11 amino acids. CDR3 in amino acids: CASSQDNGYTF. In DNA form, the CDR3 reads TGCGCCAGCAGCCAAGACAATGGCTACACCTTC.

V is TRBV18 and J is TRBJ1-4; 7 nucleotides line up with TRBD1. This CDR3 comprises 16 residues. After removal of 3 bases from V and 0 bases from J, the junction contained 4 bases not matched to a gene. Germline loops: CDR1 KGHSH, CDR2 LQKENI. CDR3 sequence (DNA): TGTGCCAGCTCACCCCTGGGACAGCCAACTAATGAAAAACTGTTTTTT. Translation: CASSPLGQPTNEKLFF.

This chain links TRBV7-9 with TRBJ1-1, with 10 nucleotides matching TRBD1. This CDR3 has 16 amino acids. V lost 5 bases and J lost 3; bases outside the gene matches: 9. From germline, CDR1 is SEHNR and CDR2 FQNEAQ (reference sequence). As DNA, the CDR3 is TGTGCCAGCAGCCTCGCCACCGGGACAGGGGACACTGAAGCTTTCTTT. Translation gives CASSLATGTGDTEAFF.

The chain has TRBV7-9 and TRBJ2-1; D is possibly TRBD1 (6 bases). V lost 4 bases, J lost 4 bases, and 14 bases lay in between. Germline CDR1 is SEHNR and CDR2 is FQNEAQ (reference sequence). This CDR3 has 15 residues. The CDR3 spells CASSSSDRLYNEQFF. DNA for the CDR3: TGTGCCAGCAGCTCCTCAGACAGGTTATACAATGAGCAGTTCTTC.

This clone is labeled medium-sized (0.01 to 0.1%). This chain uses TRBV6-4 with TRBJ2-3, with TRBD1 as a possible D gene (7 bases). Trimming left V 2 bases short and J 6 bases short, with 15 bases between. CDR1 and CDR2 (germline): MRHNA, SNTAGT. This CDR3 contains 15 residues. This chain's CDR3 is CASSDKAGGLDTQYF. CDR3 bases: TGTGCCAGCAGTGACAAGGCAGGGGGACTTGATACGCAGTATTTT.

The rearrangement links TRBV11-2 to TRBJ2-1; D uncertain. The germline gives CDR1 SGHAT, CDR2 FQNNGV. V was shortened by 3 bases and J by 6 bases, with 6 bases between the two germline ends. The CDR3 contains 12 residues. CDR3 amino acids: CASSFFGNEQFF. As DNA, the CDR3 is TGTGCCAGCAGCTTTTTCGGCAATGAGCAGTTCTTC.

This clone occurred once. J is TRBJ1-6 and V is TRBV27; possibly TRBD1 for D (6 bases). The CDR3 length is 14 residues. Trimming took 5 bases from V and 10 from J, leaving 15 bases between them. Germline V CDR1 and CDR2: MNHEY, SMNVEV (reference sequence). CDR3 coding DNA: TGTGCCAGCAGTCCCTCAGGGGCAAAGTCACCCCTCCACTTT. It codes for CASSPSGAKSPLHF.

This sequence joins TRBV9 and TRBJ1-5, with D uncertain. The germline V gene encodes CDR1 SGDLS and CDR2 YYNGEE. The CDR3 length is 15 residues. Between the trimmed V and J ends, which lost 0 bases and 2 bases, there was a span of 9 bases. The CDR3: CASSVDGLRNQPQHF. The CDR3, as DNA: TGTGCCAGCAGCGTAGATGGGCTCCGCAATCAGCCCCAGCATTTT. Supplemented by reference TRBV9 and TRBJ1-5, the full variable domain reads DSGVTQTPKHLITATGQRVTLRCSPRSGDLSVYWYQQSLDQGLQFLIQYYNGEERAKGNILERFSAQQFPDLHSELNLSSLELGDSALYFCASSVDGLRNQPQHFGDGTRLSIL.